This paragraph covers one TCR beta chain sequence. In the PCR, 60 Vbeta and 13 Jbeta primers were used. The repertoire was sequenced with immunoSEQ multiplex PCR; TCRdb's copy has only in-frame clones and lacks some. The table has 50,000 to 60,000 clones, around 72% seen once; the top ten hold under 3%. This CDR3 has 14 amino acids. Losses at the gene ends were 10 bases for V and 1 base for J; bases not matched to a gene: 5. Germline-derived CDR1 and CDR2 are ENHRY and SYGVKD. The data stem from a study of cytomegalovirus exposure and HLA in healthy donors. Turning to the study itself: Unique TCR beta sequences numbering fewer than 130 million came from 190 million or so T cells in an earlier analysis.

The sequenced sample was PBMCs. The V gene is TRBV10-3, the J gene TRBJ2-2; 8 bases are a match to TRBD2. This TCR was recovered from a man aged 18 to 30 in good health and CMV-seronegative. Here the CDR3 reads CATKLAENTGELFF. In DNA form, the CDR3 reads TGTGCCACCAAACTAGCGGAGAACACCGGGGAGCTGTTTTTT.